This TCR beta chain was captured by sequencing in a study of technical replicates of blood from four donors. Sequencing used immunoSEQ multiplex PCR; TCRdb keeps in-frame clones, though not all of them. The sample has some 78,000 clones, around 94% seen once. Germline CDR1 and CDR2: LGHNT and FRNRAP. The CDR3 has 15 amino acids. The V and J ends lost 6 bases and 2 bases respectively, with 14 bases between them. The clonotype originates from a human donor in good health. The V and J genes are TRBV12-5 and TRBJ2-1, with D possibly being TRBD2 (5 bases). Sequencing input: T cells isolated from PBMCs. CDR3 nucleotides: TGTGCTAGTGGGGGAACGAGAGGGACCTACAATGAGCAGTTCTTC. Translation gives CASGGTRGTYNEQFF.